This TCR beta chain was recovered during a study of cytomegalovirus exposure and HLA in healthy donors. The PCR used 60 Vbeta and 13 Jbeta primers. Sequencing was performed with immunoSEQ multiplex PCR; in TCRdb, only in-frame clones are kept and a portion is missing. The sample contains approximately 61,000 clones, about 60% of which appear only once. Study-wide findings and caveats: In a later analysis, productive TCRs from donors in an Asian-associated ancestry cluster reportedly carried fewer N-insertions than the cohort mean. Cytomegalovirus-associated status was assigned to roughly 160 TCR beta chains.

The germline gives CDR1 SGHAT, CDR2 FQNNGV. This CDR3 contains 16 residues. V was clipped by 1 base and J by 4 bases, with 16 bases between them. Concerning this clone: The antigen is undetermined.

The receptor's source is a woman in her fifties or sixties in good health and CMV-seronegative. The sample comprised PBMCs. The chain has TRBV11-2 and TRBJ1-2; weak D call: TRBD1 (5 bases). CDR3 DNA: TGTGCCAGCAGCTTAGGGGGGGAGGTTTTCAGCTATGGCTACACCTTC. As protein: CASSLGGEVFSYGYTF. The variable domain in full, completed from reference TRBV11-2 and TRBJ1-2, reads EAGVAQSPRYKIIEKRQSVAFWCNPISGHATLYWYQQILGQGPKLLIQFQNNGVVDDSQLPKDRFSAERLKGVDSTLKIQPAKLEDSAVYLCASSLGGEVFSYGYTFGSGTRLTVV.